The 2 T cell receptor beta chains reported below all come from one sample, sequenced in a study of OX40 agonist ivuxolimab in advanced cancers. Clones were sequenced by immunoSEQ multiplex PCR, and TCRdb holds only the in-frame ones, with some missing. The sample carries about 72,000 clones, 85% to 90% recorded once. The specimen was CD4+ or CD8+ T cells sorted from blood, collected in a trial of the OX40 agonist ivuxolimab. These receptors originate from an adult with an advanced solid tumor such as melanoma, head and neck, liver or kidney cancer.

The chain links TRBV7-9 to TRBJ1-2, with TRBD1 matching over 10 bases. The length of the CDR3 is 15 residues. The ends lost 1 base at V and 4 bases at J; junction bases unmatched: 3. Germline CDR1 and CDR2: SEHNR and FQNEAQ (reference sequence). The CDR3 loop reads CASSLVTGGSYGYTF. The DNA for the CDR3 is TGTGCCAGCAGCTTAGTGACAGGGGGCTCCTATGGCTACACCTTC.

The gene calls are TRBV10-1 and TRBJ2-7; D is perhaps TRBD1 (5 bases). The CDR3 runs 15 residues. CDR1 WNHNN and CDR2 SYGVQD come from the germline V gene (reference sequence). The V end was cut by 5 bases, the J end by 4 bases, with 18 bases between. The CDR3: CASSRQSPLLYEQYF. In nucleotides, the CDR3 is TGCGCCAGCAGTCGACAGTCCCCCCTTCTATACGAGCAGTACTTC.